The following is a T cell receptor beta chain sequence with its context. This CDR3 spans 14 amino acids. TCRdb reanalyzed the 5' RACE reads and collapses them to one entry per CDR3 protein, without DNA. The sample table sets out 300,000 to 400,000 distinct CDR3 sequences. This specimen belongs to a study of monozygotic twins with inflammatory bowel disease. The V and J genes are TRBV12-3 or TRBV12-4 and TRBJ2-1; checking the TCRdb D call of TRBD1 is not possible without DNA. The sequenced sample consisted of blood. The origin of this receptor is a human donor with ulcerative colitis or Crohn's disease, or a healthy co-twin of an affected twin (not recorded which). CDR3 loop: CASSTAKGYNEQFF.